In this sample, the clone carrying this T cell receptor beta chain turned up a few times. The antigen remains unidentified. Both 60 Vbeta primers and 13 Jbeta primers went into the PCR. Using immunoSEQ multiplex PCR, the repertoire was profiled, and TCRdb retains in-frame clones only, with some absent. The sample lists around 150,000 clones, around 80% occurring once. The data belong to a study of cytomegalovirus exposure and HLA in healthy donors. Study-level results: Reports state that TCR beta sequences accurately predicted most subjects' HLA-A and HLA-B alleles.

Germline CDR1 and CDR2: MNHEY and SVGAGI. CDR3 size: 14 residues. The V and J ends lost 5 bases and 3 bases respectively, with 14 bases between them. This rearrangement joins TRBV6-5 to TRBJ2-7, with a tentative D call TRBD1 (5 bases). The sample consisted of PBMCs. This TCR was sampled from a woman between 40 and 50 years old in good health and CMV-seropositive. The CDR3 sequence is CASSELGQLYEQYF. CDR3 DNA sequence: TGTGCCAGCAGTGAATTGGGGCAGCTCTACGAGCAGTACTTC.